Listed below are T cell receptor beta chains from one sample, sequenced in a study of graft-versus-host responses after intestinal transplantation. The table came from immunoSEQ multiplex PCR; TCRdb's copy has only in-frame clones and leaves some out. Counted here are nearly 20,000 clones, around nine tenths occurring once; the ten biggest clones make up 8% to 9.5%. The specimen was PBMCs, collected approximately 230 days after intestinal transplant. Receptor source: a human patient who received an intestinal transplant, so some T cells may come from the graft donor. The CDR3 runs from the conserved cysteine through the conserved F or W. For some rows the clone size is stated as once, few or many, or as a class when expanded; others skip it.

V gene | clone size | CDR3 protein
TRBV19 | - | CASSMLWGLGTEAFF
TRBV6-5 | - | CASSTGGNSPLHF
TRBV12-5 | few | CASGNRGANTEAFF
TRBV6-5 | - | CASSFTGLNSPLHF
TRBV6-4 | - | CASSDSPGATDTQYF
TRBV6-7 | large | CASSGHYGYTF
TRBV29-1 | once | CSAGTTETQYF
TRBV5-1 | - | CASSPKGWDTISGANVLTF
TRBV5-1 | once | CASRGPIGDTQYF
TRBV6-1 | - | CASSVDRGGQPQHF
TRBV27 | - | CASSPILGVEKLFF
TRBV11-3 | - | CASSREYRGTEAFF
TRBV29-1 | - | CSVEDEGTANTGELFF
TRBV5-1 | once | CASSLATGSGNTIYF
TRBV12-5 | once | CASGSLGQGVNSPLHF
TRBV4-1 | once | CASSHLGQPQHF
TRBV5-6 | - | CASSLARPGYGYTF
TRBV4-1 | - | CASSQGGQGYEQYF
TRBV5-1 | - | CASSLNSGDQETQYF
TRBV30 | - | CAWSVGRNYQETQYF
TRBV6-5 | - | CASSRPLGEPQHF
TRBV12-5 | - | CASAPGANYGYTF
TRBV9 | - | CASSVAVVSTDTQYF
TRBV10-3 | - | CAITEGGPRLSEQFF
TRBV6-6 | few | CASTDPGRSRAFF
TRBV6-1 | - | CASSGFNRAPTYEQYF
TRBV6-4 | - | CASSEYRGNSPLHF
TRBV5-6 | - | CASSFESDTQYF
TRBV30 | - | CAWSASVGGYTF
TRBV9 | - | CASSVGGSSGNTIYF
TRBV6-6 | - | CASSYPWGDGYTF
TRBV9 | - | CASSGGTISDQFF
TRBV4-2 | - | CASSQEDTQNYGYTF
TRBV2 | - | CASSYSGVGETQYF
TRBV19 | - | CASSIGLYSNQPQHF
TRBV9 | - | CASSLTHSNTQYF
TRBV15 | - | CATSRDSTNQPQHF
TRBV11-1 | - | CASSLAGTGVEQYF